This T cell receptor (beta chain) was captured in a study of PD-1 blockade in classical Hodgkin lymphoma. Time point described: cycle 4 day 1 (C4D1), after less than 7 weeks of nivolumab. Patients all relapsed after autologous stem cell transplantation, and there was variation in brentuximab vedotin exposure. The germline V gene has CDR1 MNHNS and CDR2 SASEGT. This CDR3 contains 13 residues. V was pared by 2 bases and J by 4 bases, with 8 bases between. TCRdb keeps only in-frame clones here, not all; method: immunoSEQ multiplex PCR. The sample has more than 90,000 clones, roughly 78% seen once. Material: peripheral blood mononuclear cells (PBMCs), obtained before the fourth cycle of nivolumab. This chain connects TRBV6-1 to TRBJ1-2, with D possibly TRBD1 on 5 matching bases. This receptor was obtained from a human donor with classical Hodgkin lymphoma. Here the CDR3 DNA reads TGTGCCAGCAGTGAAAGGGGACCCTATGGCTACACCTTC. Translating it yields CASSERGPYGYTF.